The subject of this entry is one TCR beta chain. Its antigen is still unknown. This record belongs to a study of beta chain features in type 1 diabetes. Study-level results: Within each of all four CD4+ subsets, Type 1 diabetes patients had TCRB CDR3s that were moderately but significantly shorter. VDJ junctions sequenced from type 1 diabetes patients showed fewer insertions and more deletions.

V lost 1 base and J lost 5; bases outside the gene matches: 4. This CDR3 contains 15 residues. CDR1 and CDR2 from the germline V gene are SGHRS and YFSETQ. cDNA synthesis used the whole RNA isolate, giving expressed TCRB sequences. Here immunoSEQ multiplex PCR was the method, and the copy in TCRdb shows in-frame clones only, minus some. The profile shows about 340,000 clones, less than 9.5% of them singletons. Sequencing was performed on central memory CD4+ T cells from blood. The rearrangement joins TRBV5-1 to TRBJ1-4; 8 nucleotides align to TRBD1. This sequence originates from a woman younger than 35 in good health. The CDR3 DNA sequence: TGCGCCAGCAGCTTGTCGGACAGGGAGAATGAAAAACTGTTTTTT. This codes for CASSLSDRENEKLFF.